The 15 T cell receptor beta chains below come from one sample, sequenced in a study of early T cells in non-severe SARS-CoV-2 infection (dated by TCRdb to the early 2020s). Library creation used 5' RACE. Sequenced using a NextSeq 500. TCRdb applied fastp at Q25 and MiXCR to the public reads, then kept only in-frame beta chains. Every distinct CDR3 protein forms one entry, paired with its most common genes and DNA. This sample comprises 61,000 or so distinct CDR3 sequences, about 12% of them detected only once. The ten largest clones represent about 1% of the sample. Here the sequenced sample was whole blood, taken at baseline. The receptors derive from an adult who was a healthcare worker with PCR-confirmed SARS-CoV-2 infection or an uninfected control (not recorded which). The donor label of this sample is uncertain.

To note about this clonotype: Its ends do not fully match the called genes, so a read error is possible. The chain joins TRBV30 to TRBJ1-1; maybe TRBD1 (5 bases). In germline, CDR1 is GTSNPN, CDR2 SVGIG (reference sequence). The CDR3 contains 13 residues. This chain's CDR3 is CVWSVGTSYEAFF. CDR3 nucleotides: TGTGTCTGGAGTGTAGGGACGTCCTATGAAGCTTTCTTT.

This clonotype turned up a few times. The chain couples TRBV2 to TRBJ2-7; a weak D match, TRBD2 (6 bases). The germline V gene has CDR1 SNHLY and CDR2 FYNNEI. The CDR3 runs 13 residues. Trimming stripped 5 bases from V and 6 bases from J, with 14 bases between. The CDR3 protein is CASSSVAATEQYV. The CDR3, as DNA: TGTGCCAGCAGTTCCGTAGCGGCAACCGAGCAGTACGTC.

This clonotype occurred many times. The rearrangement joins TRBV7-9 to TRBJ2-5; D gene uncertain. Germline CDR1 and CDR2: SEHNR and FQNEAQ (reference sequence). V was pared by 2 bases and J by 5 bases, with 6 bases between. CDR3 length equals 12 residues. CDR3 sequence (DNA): TGTGCCAGCAGCTTATCCCCGGAGACCCAGTACTTC. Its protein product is CASSLSPETQYF.

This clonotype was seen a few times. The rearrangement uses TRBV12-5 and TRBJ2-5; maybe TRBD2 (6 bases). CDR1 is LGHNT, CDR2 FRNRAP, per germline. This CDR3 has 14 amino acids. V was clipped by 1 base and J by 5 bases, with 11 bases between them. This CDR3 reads CASGLATGGETQYF. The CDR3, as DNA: TGTGCTAGTGGTTTGGCTACCGGAGGGGAGACCCAGTACTTC.

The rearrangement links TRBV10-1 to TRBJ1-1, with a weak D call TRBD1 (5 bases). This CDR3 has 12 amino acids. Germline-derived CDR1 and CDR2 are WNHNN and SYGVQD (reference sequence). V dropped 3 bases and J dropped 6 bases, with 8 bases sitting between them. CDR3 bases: TGCGCCAGCAGTGACAGGGCCGCTGAAGCTTTCTTT. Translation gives CASSDRAAEAFF.

The CDR3 DNA follows: TGCGCCAGCAGCTCCAACCGGGACAGGGGGCGAAGAGGCACTGAAGCTTTCTTT. It specifies CASSSNRDRGRRGTEAFF. The J gene is TRBJ1-1, the V gene TRBV5-1; 12 nucleotides agree with TRBD1. There are 18 residues in the CDR3. Looked up from germline, CDR1 is SGHRS and CDR2 is YFSETQ. Losses at the gene ends were 3 bases for V and 4 bases for J; bases not matched to a gene: 13.

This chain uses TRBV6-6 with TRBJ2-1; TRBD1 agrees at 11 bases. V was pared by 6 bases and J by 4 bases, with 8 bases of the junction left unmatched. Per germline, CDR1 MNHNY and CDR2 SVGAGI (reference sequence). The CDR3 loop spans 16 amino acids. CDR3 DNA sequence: TGTGCCAGCAGACAACGGACAGGGGGCTTATACAATGAGCAGTTCTTC. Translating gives CASRQRTGGLYNEQFF.

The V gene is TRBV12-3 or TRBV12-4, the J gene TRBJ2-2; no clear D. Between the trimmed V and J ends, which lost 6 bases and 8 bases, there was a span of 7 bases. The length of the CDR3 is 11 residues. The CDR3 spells CASRPAGELFF. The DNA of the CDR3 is TGTGCCAGCAGGCCAGCGGGGGAGCTGTTTTTT.

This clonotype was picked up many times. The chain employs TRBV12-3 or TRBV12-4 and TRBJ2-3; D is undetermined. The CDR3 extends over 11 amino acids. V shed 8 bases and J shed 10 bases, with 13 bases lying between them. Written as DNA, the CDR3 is TGTGCCAGCGGTTGGGGTGGTGCGCAGTATTTT. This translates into CASGWGGAQYF.

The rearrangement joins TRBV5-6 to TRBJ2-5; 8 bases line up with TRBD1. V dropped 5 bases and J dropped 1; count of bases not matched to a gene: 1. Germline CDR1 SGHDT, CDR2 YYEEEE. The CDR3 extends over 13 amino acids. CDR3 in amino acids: CASRDRVQETQYF. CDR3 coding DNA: TGTGCCAGCAGGGACAGGGTCCAAGAGACCCAGTACTTC.

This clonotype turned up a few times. The CDR3 nucleotides read TGTGCCAGCAGCACGTCTCCGCGGGGCGGTGAGCAGTTCTTC. It specifies CASSTSPRGGEQFF. The chain has TRBV27 and TRBJ2-1, with a tentative D call TRBD2 (6 bases). V was trimmed by 6 bases and J by 9 bases, leaving 18 bases between them. CDR3 length equals 14 residues. CDR1 and CDR2 from the germline V gene are MNHEY and SMNVEV (reference sequence).

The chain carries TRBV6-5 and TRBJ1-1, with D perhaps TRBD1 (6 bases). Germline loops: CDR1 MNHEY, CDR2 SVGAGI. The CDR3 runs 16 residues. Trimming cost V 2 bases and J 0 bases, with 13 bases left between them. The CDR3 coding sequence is TGTGCCAGCAGTTACCCCCCGGGGGGGCTGAACACTGAAGCTTTCTTT. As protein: CASSYPPGGLNTEAFF.

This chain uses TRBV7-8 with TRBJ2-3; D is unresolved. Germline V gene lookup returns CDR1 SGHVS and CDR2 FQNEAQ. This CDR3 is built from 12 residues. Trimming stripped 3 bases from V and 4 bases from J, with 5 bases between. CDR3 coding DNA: TGTGCCAGCAGCTTGGTGGCAGATACGCAGTATTTT. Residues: CASSLVADTQYF.

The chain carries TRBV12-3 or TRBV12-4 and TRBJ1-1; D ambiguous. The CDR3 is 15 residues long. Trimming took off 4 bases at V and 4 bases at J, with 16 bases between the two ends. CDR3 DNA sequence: TGTGCCAGCAGTTCCTGGGAGGGTTTGGGCACTGAAGCTTTCTTT. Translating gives CASSSWEGLGTEAFF.

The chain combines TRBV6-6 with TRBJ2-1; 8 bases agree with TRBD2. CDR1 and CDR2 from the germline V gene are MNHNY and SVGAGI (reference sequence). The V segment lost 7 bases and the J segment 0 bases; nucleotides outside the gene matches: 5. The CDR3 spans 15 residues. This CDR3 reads CASTLAGHSYNEQFF. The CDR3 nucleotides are TGTGCCAGCACCTTAGCGGGACACTCCTACAATGAGCAGTTCTTC.